A selection of T cell receptor beta chains follows, all from one sample in a study of T cell responses to AZD1222 COVID-19 vaccine. The assay was immunoSEQ multiplex PCR, and TCRdb's table has in-frame clones only and misses some. The repertoire holds around 140,000 clones, roughly 92% seen once, with approximately 4% in the top ten. Sample: peripheral blood, taken 28 days after the second AZD1222 dose. The source of these receptors is an adult who received the AZD1222 COVID-19 vaccine. The CDR3 runs from the conserved cysteine through the conserved F or W. D genes are given only for firm matches. Expanded clones are given a class, and other clones once, few, many or no size at all.

v_gene	abundance	j_gene	d_gene	CDR3aa	CDR3nt
TRBV6-5	.	TRBJ1-4	.	CASSPRVSNEKLFF	TGTGCCAGCAGTCCCAGGGTTTCTAATGAAAAACTGTTTTTT
TRBV7-9	.	TRBJ1-5	TRBD1	CASSSTGLSNQPQHF	TGTGCCAGCAGCTCGACAGGGTTAAGCAATCAGCCCCAGCATTTT
TRBV7-2	.	TRBJ2-5	TRBD1	CASSPGQGFETQYF	TGTGCCAGCAGCCCGGGACAGGGTTTCGAGACCCAGTACTTC
TRBV5-4	.	TRBJ2-3	TRBD1	CASSLRTGDTDTQYF	TGTGCCAGCAGCCTACGGACAGGGGACACAGATACGCAGTATTTT
TRBV7-8	.	TRBJ1-1	TRBD1	CASSGDRSLMNTEAFF	TGTGCCAGCAGCGGGGACAGGAGCCTCATGAACACTGAAGCTTTCTTT
TRBV3-1/TRBV3-2	.	TRBJ2-1	TRBD2	CASRASGRRDEQFF	TGTGCCAGCAGGGCCAGCGGGAGACGGGATGAGCAGTTCTTC
TRBV7-9	once	TRBJ2-3	.	CASSLGTLVTDTQYF	TGTGCCAGCAGCTTAGGGACTTTAGTCACAGATACGCAGTATTTT
TRBV6-2/TRBV6-3	.	TRBJ2-2	.	CASSTVWAGMTLNTGELFF	TGTGCCAGCAGCACGGTCTGGGCAGGAATGACTCTAAACACCGGGGAGCTGTTTTTT
TRBV18	.	TRBJ2-2	TRBD1	CASSRGQGDFGELFF	TGTGCCAGCTCACGGGGACAGGGCGACTTCGGGGAGCTGTTTTTT
TRBV7-3	.	TRBJ2-3	TRBD2	CASSLTYGGAGTGTDTQYF	TGTGCCAGCAGCTTAACTTACGGGGGGGCCGGGACCGGTACAGATACGCAGTATTTT
TRBV6-5	few	TRBJ1-2	.	CASSYLQSLYGYTF	TGTGCCAGCAGTTACCTCCAGAGTCTCTATGGCTACACCTTC
TRBV9	.	TRBJ1-1	.	CASRGRDNTEAFF	TGTGCCAGCCGGGGCCGGGACAACACTGAAGCTTTCTTT
TRBV7-6	once	TRBJ1-4	TRBD1	CASSASGTVNEKLFF	TGTGCCAGCAGCGCATCCGGGACAGTTAATGAAAAACTGTTTTTT
TRBV6-5	few	TRBJ1-6	.	CASRTAYNSPLHF	TGTGCCAGCAGGACAGCCTATAATTCACCCCTCCACTTT